The 30 T cell receptor beta chains in this list originate from one sample, sequenced in a study of blood T cell repertoires in COVID-19. Using immunoSEQ multiplex PCR, the repertoire was profiled, and TCRdb retains in-frame clones only, with some absent. The sample holds about 140,000 clones, more than 75% seen once. The sequencing sample was made of peripheral blood. Receptor source: a man aged 45-60 years with active COVID-19.

The rearrangement links TRBV6-2 or TRBV6-3 to TRBJ1-6; 8 bases are a match to TRBD1. V lost 5 bases and J lost 8; bases outside the gene matches: 11. The CDR3 is 16 residues long. CDR1 is MNHEY, CDR2 SVGEGT, per germline. The CDR3 loop is CASSDLGQGRDSPLHF. In DNA, the CDR3 is TGTGCCAGCAGTGACCTCGGACAGGGCAGGGATTCACCCCTCCACTTT.

The V and J genes are TRBV4-2 and TRBJ2-3, with TRBD1 identical over 9 bases. This CDR3 comprises 19 residues. V was clipped by 1 base and J by 4 bases; unmatched bases: 15. Germline loops: CDR1 LGHNA, CDR2 YNFKEQ. The CDR3 nucleotides read TGTGCCAGCAGCCAAGGTCCGGGACAGGGCTCTTATAGGGCAGATACGCAGTATTTT. Protein: CASSQGPGQGSYRADTQYF.

The chain uses TRBV27 and TRBJ2-2, with D possibly being TRBD2 (6 bases). Per germline, CDR1 MNHEY and CDR2 SMNVEV (reference sequence). Trimming pared 0 bases from V and 0 bases from J, leaving 11 bases between. The CDR3 is 17 amino acids. The CDR3 region is CASSLSAGSTNTGELFF. DNA of the CDR3: TGTGCCAGCAGTTTATCCGCGGGGAGCACGAACACCGGGGAGCTGTTTTTT.

The CDR3 DNA sequence: TGTGCCAGCAGCTTGATTCCCGGACAGGGCATCGGGGAGCTGTTTTTT. It codes for CASSLIPGQGIGELFF. This chain links TRBV5-6 with TRBJ2-2, with 8 positions matching TRBD1. CDR1 is SGHDT, CDR2 YYEEEE, per germline. The CDR3 is 16 residues long. The J segment lost 7 bases and the V segment lost 1 base, leaving 9 bases of the junction unmatched.

The V and J genes are TRBV19 and TRBJ1-2; TRBD1 matches at 7 bases. V shed 7 bases, J shed 4 bases, and the junction held 9 bases outside the gene matches. The CDR3 is 14 residues long. Germline V gene lookup returns CDR1 LNHDA and CDR2 SQIVND (reference sequence). This CDR3 reads CASKAGGQLYGYTF. DNA of the CDR3: TGTGCCAGTAAGGCCGGGGGACAGCTCTATGGCTACACCTTC.

The chain is built from TRBV5-8 and TRBJ2-3; the D gene is possibly TRBD1 (6 bases). V was clipped by 4 bases and J by 4 bases, with 19 bases between them. Germline V gives CDR1 SGHTS, CDR2 YDEGEE. The CDR3 is made up of 16 amino acids. In DNA, the CDR3 is TGTGCCAGCAGCCGAGGGGCCATACAGGGTTCAGATACGCAGTATTTT. Its protein is CASSRGAIQGSDTQYF. The whole variable domain, remainder taken from reference TRBV5-8 and TRBJ2-3, is EAGVTQSPTHLIKTRGQQATLRCSPISGHTSVYWYQQALGLGLQFLLWYDEGEERNRGNFPPRFSGRQFPNYSSELNVNALELEDSALYLCASSRGAIQGSDTQYFGPGTRLTVL.

Written as DNA, the CDR3 is TGTGCCAGCAGTTACTCCCAACTCAGCGGAGGACTTTACGAGCAGTACTTC. Residues: CASSYSQLSGGLYEQYF. The chain is built from TRBV6-8 and TRBJ2-7, with a weak D call TRBD2 (5 bases). V was cut by 0 bases and J by 4 bases, with 19 bases left in between. Germline V gives CDR1 MNHGY, CDR2 SAAAGT. The CDR3 contains 17 residues.

This clone was observed a single time. The V gene is TRBV21-1, the J gene TRBJ2-2; the table calls TRBD1, which could not be checked here. TRBV21-1 is classified as a pseudogene. CDR3 length: 16 residues. The CDR3 DNA follows: TGTGCCAGCAGCAAAGACAGCAGGGGGCGTTCCGGGGAGCTGTTTTTT. Protein product: CASSKDSRGRSGELFF.

The rearrangement uses TRBV3-1 (or the pseudogene TRBV3-2) and TRBJ1-1; D gene uncertain. This CDR3 has 11 residues. Trimming cost V 4 bases and J 8 bases, with 8 bases left between them. Germline V gene sequence: CDR1 LGHDT, CDR2 YNNKEL (reference sequence). As DNA, the CDR3 is TGTGCCAGCAGCCGGGCTGGGGAAGCTTTCTTT. It codes for CASSRAGEAFF.

J is TRBJ1-5 and V is TRBV19, with D possibly TRBD1 on 6 matching bases. The CDR3 totals 17 residues. CDR1 and CDR2 (germline): LNHDA, SQIVND (reference sequence). V was cut by 4 bases and J by 1 base, with 17 bases left in between. The CDR3: CASSNRLGGLSNQPQHF. CDR3 DNA: TGTGCCAGTAGTAACCGGCTCGGGGGGCTCAGCAATCAGCCCCAGCATTTT.

This chain uses TRBV7-9 with TRBJ1-6, with TRBD1 as a possible D gene (6 bases). Trimming cost V 5 bases and J 11 bases, with 13 bases left between them. The CDR3 is made up of 13 amino acids. Germline-derived CDR1 and CDR2 are SEHNR and FQNEAQ (reference sequence). In DNA form, the CDR3 reads TGTGCCAGCAGCCCCAGGGGCCAAGCACCCCTCCACTTT. Its protein is CASSPRGQAPLHF.

The V call is TRBV4-1, the J call TRBJ1-4; no definite D call. Trimming removed 1 base at V and 12 bases at J, with 6 bases between. CDR1 is MGHRA and CDR2 is YSYEKL in the germline V gene. This CDR3 has 11 residues. The CDR3 nucleotides are TGCGCCAGCAGCCAAGTATCGGAACTGTTTTTT. Its translation: CASSQVSELFF.

This clone appeared a single time. J is TRBJ2-3 and V is TRBV19; D is undetermined. Germline V gene lookup returns CDR1 LNHDA and CDR2 SQIVND (reference sequence). This CDR3 region has 15 residues. V was trimmed by 1 base and J by 0 bases, leaving 8 bases between them. This chain's CDR3 is CASSIATTSTDTQYF. The CDR3 nucleotides are TGTGCCAGTAGTATAGCCACGACTAGCACAGATACGCAGTATTTT. The whole variable domain, filled in from reference TRBV19 and TRBJ2-3, reads DGGITQSPKYLFRKEGQNVTLSCEQNLNHDAMYWYRQDPGQGLRLIYYSQIVNDFQKGDIAEGYSVSREKKESFPLTVTSAQKNPTAFYLCASSIATTSTDTQYFGPGTRLTVL.

The J gene is TRBJ2-2, the V gene TRBV6-1; the D gene is possibly TRBD1 (6 bases). The CDR3 spans 13 residues. Between the trimmed V and J ends, which lost 3 bases and 7 bases, there was a span of 9 bases. CDR1 is MNHNS, CDR2 SASEGT, per germline. Here the CDR3 reads CASSDQGIGELFF. DNA of the CDR3: TGTGCCAGCAGTGACCAGGGGATCGGGGAGCTGTTTTTT.

In nucleotides, the CDR3 is TGCGCCAGCAGCTTGGCGGGCTCTCCGGGGTCCGAGCAGTACTTC. Translating it yields CASSLAGSPGSEQYF. This chain connects TRBV5-1 to TRBJ2-7; maybe TRBD2 (5 bases). There are 15 residues in the CDR3. In germline, CDR1 is SGHRS, CDR2 YFSETQ. Trimming stripped 0 bases from V and 6 bases from J, with 16 bases between.

The rearrangement links TRBV19 to TRBJ1-2; TRBD1 aligns across 7 bases. CDR1 LNHDA and CDR2 SQIVND come from the germline V gene (reference sequence). This CDR3 region has 15 residues. The ends lost 6 bases at V and 6 bases at J; junction bases unmatched: 13. As DNA, the CDR3 is TGTGCCAGTAGGAACAGGGGCCTAGGAGAGGATGGCTACACCTTC. Translated, it gives CASRNRGLGEDGYTF.

The chain employs TRBV5-1 and TRBJ1-1, with D perhaps matching TRBD1 (6 bases). V was shortened by 5 bases and J by 3 bases, with 14 bases between the two germline ends. This CDR3 is 14 amino acids long. The germline V gene encodes CDR1 SGHRS and CDR2 YFSETQ. The CDR3 DNA reads as TGCGCCAGCAGTTCCGACAGGCAATACACTGAAGCTTTCTTT. Protein product: CASSSDRQYTEAFF.

This chain joins TRBV11-2 and TRBJ2-7; 7 nucleotides align to TRBD2. J gave up 3 bases and V 0 bases, and 5 bases lay outside the gene matches. CDR1 and CDR2 (germline): SGHAT, FQNNGV. The CDR3 has 15 amino acids. As DNA, the CDR3 is TGTGCCAGCAGCTTAGATCAGTGGGGGGGCTACGAGCAGTACTTC. Translating gives CASSLDQWGGYEQYF.

The rearrangement uses TRBV19 and TRBJ1-5; perhaps TRBD1 as D (5 bases). The germline V and J ends were trimmed by 3 bases and 1 base, with 13 bases remaining between them. CDR3 length equals 16 residues. Germline lookup yields CDR1 LNHDA and CDR2 SQIVND (reference sequence). The CDR3 here is CASSITQGWSNQPQHF. DNA of the CDR3: TGTGCCAGTAGTATCACCCAGGGATGGAGCAATCAGCCCCAGCATTTT.

The rearrangement uses TRBV19 and TRBJ2-1; 8 bases are shared with TRBD2. The ends lost 3 bases at V and 1 base at J; junction bases unmatched: 2. The V gene's germline CDR1 is LNHDA and CDR2 SQIVND (reference sequence). The CDR3 length is 15 residues. CDR3: CASSIGGGSYNEQFF. CDR3 bases: TGTGCCAGTAGTATCGGGGGGGGATCCTACAATGAGCAGTTCTTC.

This rearrangement joins TRBV7-9 to TRBJ2-7; no clear D. Trimming shortened V by 4 bases and J by 0 bases, and 10 bases separated the two germline ends. The CDR3 is 14 residues long. The germline gives CDR1 SEHNR, CDR2 FQNEAQ (reference sequence). The CDR3 DNA sequence: TGTGCCAGCAGCTCCGCGGCGAGCTCCTACGAGCAGTACTTC. This gives the protein CASSSAASSYEQYF.

The chain couples TRBV3-1 (or the pseudogene TRBV3-2) to TRBJ1-5; D is uncertain. CDR1 is LGHDT and CDR2 is YNNKEL in the germline V gene (reference sequence). V was trimmed by 0 bases and J by 7 bases, leaving 7 bases between them. The CDR3 has 13 amino acids. The CDR3 sequence: CASSQDIVQPQHF. DNA for the CDR3: TGTGCCAGCAGCCAAGATATTGTGCAGCCCCAGCATTTT.

This clone has a handful of counts. This chain links TRBV10-3 with TRBJ2-3; D possibly corresponds to TRBD2 (6 bases). Trimming pared 1 base from V and 1 base from J, leaving 6 bases between. This CDR3 has 14 residues. Per germline, CDR1 ENHRY and CDR2 SYGVKD. CDR3 sequence (DNA): TGTGCCATCAGTGAGTGGGGGGGCACAGATACGCAGTATTTT. Translating it yields CAISEWGGTDTQYF.

The chain joins TRBV13 to TRBJ1-5; D call uncertain. Germline V gene sequence: CDR1 PRHDT, CDR2 FYEKMQ (reference sequence). There are 18 residues in the CDR3. The V and J ends lost 4 bases and 2 bases respectively, with 21 bases between them. In DNA form, the CDR3 reads TGTGCCAGCAGCTCTGGAAAAAAACGAGGGATGGGCAATCAGCCCCAGCATTTT. It yields the protein CASSSGKKRGMGNQPQHF. Variable domain in full (rest from reference TRBV13 and TRBJ1-5): AAGVIQSPRHLIKEKRETATLKCYPIPRHDTVYWYQQGPGQDPQFLISFYEKMQSDKGSIPDRFSAQQFSDYHSELNMSSLELGDSALYFCASSSGKKRGMGNQPQHFGDGTRLSIL.

The DNA for the CDR3 is TGTGCCAGCAGTTTGCAGAAAAAAGAGACCCAGTACTTC. Translation: CASSLQKKETQYF. The rearrangement uses TRBV12-3 or TRBV12-4 and TRBJ2-5, with D uncertain. Trimming removed 3 bases from V and 3 bases from J, with 8 bases in between. There are 13 residues in the CDR3.

V and J are TRBV5-6 and TRBJ2-3; D may be TRBD2 (7 bases). CDR1 is SGHDT and CDR2 is YYEEEE in the germline V gene. V was clipped by 1 base and J by 2 bases, with 11 bases between them. This CDR3 spans 15 amino acids. The CDR3 sequence is CASSLTGTNTDTQYF. The CDR3, as DNA: TGTGCCAGCAGCTTGACAGGGACTAACACAGATACGCAGTATTTT.

V gene TRBV19 combines with J gene TRBJ2-1; D not resolved. The germline V and J ends were trimmed by 3 bases and 10 bases, with 13 bases remaining between them. The CDR3 totals 13 residues. CDR1 LNHDA and CDR2 SQIVND come from the germline V gene (reference sequence). The CDR3 sequence: CASSMGTLPEQFF. CDR3 bases: TGTGCCAGTAGTATGGGCACCCTCCCAGAGCAGTTCTTC.

A few counts support this clone. CDR3 region: CASSRAADRTGLSEKLFF. The CDR3 nucleotides are TGCGCCAGCAGCCGCGCGGCGGACCGGACAGGGCTGAGTGAAAAACTGTTTTTT. The genes are TRBV4-1 and TRBJ1-4; TRBD1 matches at 8 bases. J was trimmed by 7 bases and V by 4 bases; bases with no gene match: 17. The CDR3 has 18 amino acids. Germline V gene data show CDR1 as MGHRA and CDR2 as YSYEKL.

This clone was detected once. V gene TRBV4-2 combines with J gene TRBJ2-4; 7 bases fit TRBD2. V shed 0 bases, J shed 9 bases, and the junction held 14 bases outside the gene matches. This CDR3 has 17 amino acids. Germline V gives CDR1 LGHNA, CDR2 YNFKEQ. In nucleotides, the CDR3 is TGTGCCAGCAGCCAAGATAAAGCGGGGACCAAAAGAGGCATTCAGTACTTC. Its translation: CASSQDKAGTKRGIQYF.

The chain recombines TRBV19 with TRBJ1-1; D call uncertain. V lost 5 bases and J lost 1, with 8 bases in between. CDR3 length: 13 amino acids. Germline lookup yields CDR1 LNHDA and CDR2 SQIVND (reference sequence). DNA for the CDR3: TGTGCCAGTAGTCCTCGGGAGAACACTGAAGCTTTCTTT. Amino acids: CASSPRENTEAFF.